This T cell receptor beta chain comes out of a study of blood T cell repertoires in COVID-19. Trimming shortened V by 3 bases and J by 4 bases, and 16 bases separated the two germline ends. This CDR3 has 16 amino acids. A case of COVID-19 had been met by exposed participants within 2 weeks before study entry. The method was immunoSEQ multiplex PCR; TCRdb's version includes in-frame clones alone and lacks a portion of them. In the table there are under 300,000 clones, 75% to 90% of which are singletons. Material: PBMCs or T cells enriched from blood (not recorded which). This receptor was taken from a woman in her thirties or forties who had been exposed to COVID-19. The chain couples TRBV23-1 to TRBJ1-3; a weak D match, TRBD1 (6 bases). TRBV23-1 is assigned to the ORF class and has an uncertain function. Here the CDR3 DNA reads TGCGCCAGCAGTCAGAACAGGGTTTGGTCAGGAAACACCATATATTTT. Translated, it gives CASSQNRVWSGNTIYF.